One sample yielded the 17 T cell receptor beta chains listed below, sequenced in a study of shared clonotypes between healthy human individuals. Measured with immunoSEQ multiplex PCR; TCRdb has only the in-frame clones, and not every one. This table holds around 2.3 million clones, 90% to 96% found once. Sequenced: naive CD4+ T cells sorted from blood. Subset indicated: CD45RA+ positively selected. The receptors were sampled from a young man in good health.

Comment on this clone: Other nucleotide sequences from this sample produce the same CDR3. This chain joins TRBV11-2 and TRBJ1-4; D gene unclear. The CDR3 is made up of 13 amino acids. Germline CDR1 is SGHAT and CDR2 is FQNNGV. The V end was cut by 0 bases, the J end by 7 bases, with 6 bases between. The CDR3 DNA follows: TGTGCCAGCAGCTTAGACAGAAGTGAAAAACTGTTTTTT. It encodes CASSLDRSEKLFF.

The rearrangement uses TRBV21-1 and TRBJ2-7; the D call TRBD1 from the table was never checked on the DNA. TRBV21-1 is designated a pseudogene. The CDR3 covers 15 residues. CDR3 residues: CAREYDRSPSYEQYF. Written as DNA, the CDR3 is TGTGCCAGAGAGTATGACAGGTCCCCTTCCTACGAGCAGTACTTC.

To note about this clone: Other nucleotide sequences from this sample produce the same CDR3. The chain links TRBV2 to TRBJ2-5, with TRBD1 matching 7 bases. Trimming cost V 6 bases and J 0 bases; bases outside gene matches: 1. CDR1 is SNHLY, CDR2 FYNNEI, per germline. The CDR3 extends over 13 amino acids. The CDR3 is CASRTGYQETQYF. The DNA for the CDR3 is TGTGCCAGCAGGACAGGGTACCAAGAGACCCAGTACTTC.

The V call is TRBV10-3, the J call TRBJ1-2; weak D call: TRBD1 (6 bases). This CDR3 region has 15 residues. Trimming took off 1 base at V and 8 bases at J, with 17 bases between the two ends. Germline V gives CDR1 ENHRY, CDR2 SYGVKD. The CDR3 is CAISELIRQVEGYTF. Written as DNA, the CDR3 is TGTGCCATCAGTGAGTTGATACGACAGGTTGAGGGCTACACCTTC.

The chain has TRBV7-2 and TRBJ1-3; D gene uncertain. CDR1 and CDR2 from the germline V gene are SGHTA and FQGNSA. There are 16 residues in the CDR3. V was shortened by 0 bases and J by 1 base, with 10 bases between the two germline ends. As DNA, the CDR3 is TGTGCCAGCAGCTTAGCGGCAGGACCTTCTGGAAACACCATATATTTT. Protein: CASSLAAGPSGNTIYF. The variable domain in full, completed from reference TRBV7-2 and TRBJ1-3, reads GAGVSQSPSNKVTEKGKDVELRCDPISGHTALYWYRQSLGQGLEFLIYFQGNSAPDKSGLPSDRFSAERTGGSVSTLTIQRTQQEDSAVYLCASSLAAGPSGNTIYFGEGSWLTVV.

The J gene is TRBJ2-5, the V gene TRBV7-6, with 7 bases fitting TRBD1. The ends lost 5 bases at V and 3 bases at J; junction bases unmatched: 9. CDR1 and CDR2 (germline): SGHVS, FNYEAQ. The length of the CDR3 is 15 residues. CDR3 residues: CASSQPGQIKETQYF. In DNA form, the CDR3 reads TGTGCCAGCAGCCAGCCGGGACAGATTAAAGAGACCCAGTACTTC.

V usage is TRBV19 and J usage is TRBJ2-3; 14 nucleotides match TRBD2. Germline trimming cut 6 bases from V and 5 bases from J; bases unmatched to any gene: 7. This CDR3 is 16 amino acids long. CDR1 and CDR2 from the germline V gene are LNHDA and SQIVND (reference sequence). CDR3 DNA sequence: TGTGCCAGTAGGCAGAGACTAGCGGGAGGGATAGATACGCAGTATTTT. It encodes CASRQRLAGGIDTQYF.

This chain uses TRBV5-1 with TRBJ1-2; D may be TRBD1 (5 bases). The length of the CDR3 is 14 residues. Per the germline V gene, CDR1 is SGHRS and CDR2 is YFSETQ. V was clipped by 4 bases and J by 7 bases, with 17 bases between them. Here the CDR3 reads CASSPPGKESGYTF. DNA for the CDR3: TGCGCCAGCAGCCCCCCAGGGAAGGAGAGTGGCTACACCTTC.

The V call is TRBV9, the J call TRBJ1-4; 7 bases match TRBD1. The CDR3 is 15 amino acids. V trimming: 0 bases; J trimming: 8 bases; junction bases outside the gene matches: 7. Germline CDR1 reads SGDLS; CDR2 reads YYNGEE. CDR3 loop: CASSVATGQGEKLFF. In nucleotides, the CDR3 is TGTGCCAGCAGCGTAGCGACAGGGCAAGGCGAAAAACTGTTTTTT.

V is TRBV7-9 and J is TRBJ1-6; D ambiguous. Per the germline V gene, CDR1 is SEHNR and CDR2 is FQNEAQ (reference sequence). CDR3 size: 15 residues. Trimming stripped 6 bases from V and 6 bases from J, with 15 bases between. This chain's CDR3 is CASSHPTASNSPLHF. The CDR3 region has the DNA TGTGCCAGCAGTCATCCCACGGCTAGTAATTCACCCCTCCACTTT.

The CDR3 protein is CASSPLALNTGELFF. The CDR3 region has the DNA TGTGCCAGCTCACCACTCGCACTTAACACCGGGGAGCTGTTTTTT. V gene TRBV18 combines with J gene TRBJ2-2; no firm D call. Trimming shortened V by 1 base and J by 2 bases, and 8 bases separated the two germline ends. There are 15 residues in the CDR3. The germline CDR1 and CDR2 sequences are KGHSH and LQKENI. Supplemented by reference TRBV18 and TRBJ2-2, the full variable domain reads NAGVMQNPRHLVRRRGQEARLRCSPMKGHSHVYWYRQLPEEGLKFMVYLQKENIIDESGMPKERFSAEFPKEGPSILRIQQVVRGDSAAYFCASSPLALNTGELFFGEGSRLTVL.

The chain couples TRBV6-6 to TRBJ2-1; 8 bases are a match to TRBD2. Germline V lookup: CDR1 MNHNY, CDR2 SVGAGI (reference sequence). CDR3 length: 15 residues. Trimming cost V 5 bases and J 3 bases; bases outside gene matches: 6. CDR3 residues: CASSDSAGGYNEQFF. For the CDR3, the DNA is TGTGCCAGCAGTGACAGCGCGGGAGGCTACAATGAGCAGTTCTTC.

Note on this clone: Within the sample, other DNA sequences also encode this same CDR3. The chain links TRBV5-1 to TRBJ1-1; 7 nucleotides line up with TRBD1. Germline CDR1 and CDR2: SGHRS and YFSETQ. This CDR3 region has 15 residues. The junction had 4 bases not matched to a gene; V was cut back by 1 base and J by 1 base. The CDR3 DNA is TGCGCCAGCAGCTTGTCAGGACAGGCGAACACTGAAGCTTTCTTT. Amino acids: CASSLSGQANTEAFF.

The chain uses TRBV28 and TRBJ1-2; 7 bases align to TRBD1. V lost 5 bases and J lost 14; bases outside the gene matches: 11. The CDR3 covers 12 residues. The V gene's germline CDR1 is MDHEN and CDR2 SYDVKM. The CDR3 DNA reads TGTGCCAGCAGTGTCCGACAGGGAAGCGCGACCTTC. Translating it yields CASSVRQGSATF.

The chain carries TRBV6-1 and TRBJ2-3, with D possibly being TRBD1 (6 bases). CDR3 length equals 14 residues. Trimming took 2 bases from V and 3 from J, leaving 9 bases between them. CDR1 and CDR2 (germline): MNHNS, SASEGT. CDR3 protein: CASSERQGTDTQYF. The CDR3, as DNA: TGTGCCAGCAGTGAACGTCAGGGGACAGATACGCAGTATTTT.

The V call is TRBV16, the J call TRBJ2-1; 13 bases line up with TRBD2. The CDR3 spans 13 residues. V was pared by 4 bases and J by 10 bases, with 1 base of the junction left unmatched. Germline CDR1 reads KGHSY; CDR2 reads FQNENV. The DNA of the CDR3 is TGTGCCAGCAGCCCGGGACTAGCGGGAGAGCAGTTCTTC. Its translation is CASSPGLAGEQFF.

V usage is TRBV2 and J usage is TRBJ2-7, with 16 bases identical to TRBD2. CDR3 size: 18 residues. Germline trimming cut 2 bases from V and 6 bases from J; bases unmatched to any gene: 10. Germline assignment: CDR1 SNHLY and CDR2 FYNNEI. The CDR3 loop reads CASSERGLAGGSDPEQYF. CDR3 nucleotide sequence: TGTGCCAGCAGTGAAAGGGGACTAGCGGGAGGGAGCGACCCCGAGCAGTACTTC.